Given below is one T cell receptor (beta chain) in context. Its target is not known. Measured with immunoSEQ multiplex PCR; TCRdb has only the in-frame clones, and not every one. The sample holds tens of thousands of clones, about 88% seen once. The record originates from a study of OX40 agonist ivuxolimab in advanced cancers. Turning to the study itself: One hepatocellular carcinoma and a couple of cutaneous melanoma patients partially responded.

Germline-derived CDR1 and CDR2 are SGHRS and YFSETQ. The CDR3 extends over 13 amino acids. V lost 4 bases, J lost 5 bases, and 12 bases lay in between. Study-wide points: The CD4+ and CD8+ T cells in the blood had expanded clonally by week 6 at 0.1 to 3.0 mg/kg. Individuals who were partial responders at 0.1-3.0 mg/kg had clonal expansion that ranked among the lowest.

The chain employs TRBV5-1 and TRBJ1-1; no firm D call. This clonotype was obtained from an adult with an advanced solid tumor such as melanoma, head and neck, liver or kidney cancer. Sequences were derived from CD4+ or CD8+ T cells sorted from blood, sampled in a trial of the OX40 agonist ivuxolimab. The CDR3 DNA reads TGCGCCAGCAGCCCCCAAGTGGGGACTGAAGCTTTCTTT. Residues: CASSPQVGTEAFF.